This is a list of T cell receptor beta chains from one sample in a study of blood T cells in healthy people across ages. One entry per CDR3 protein, called by TCRdb with MiXCR from the 5' RACE reads. The repertoire holds over a million distinct CDR3 sequences, with 35% to 55% as singletons. The material sequenced was blood. The receptor source for this set is a woman aged 55-69 years in good health. Both conserved end residues are part of each CDR3. D genes are given only for firm matches. Only part of the rows carry a size: once, few, many, or a class if the clone is expanded.

D	size	V	J	CDR3	DNA
.	.	TRBV12-3/TRBV12-4	TRBJ1-1	CASGVGTSNTEAFF	TGTGCCAGCGGCGTGGGGACATCGAACACTGAAGCTTTCTTT
TRBD2	.	TRBV7-6	TRBJ2-7	CASSRNTGTSEQYF	TGTGCCAGCAGCCGAAATACCGGGACTAGCGAGCAGTACTTC
.	few	TRBV20-1	TRBJ2-7	CSASRNEQYF	TGCAGTGCTAGCCGCAACGAGCAGTACTTC
TRBD1	.	TRBV11-2	TRBJ1-1	CASSLTGGGMNTEAFF	TGTGCCAGCAGCTTAACGGGAGGGGGCATGAACACTGAAGCTTTCTTT
TRBD1	few	TRBV5-6	TRBJ2-7	CASSWGTDNEQYF	TGTGCCAGCAGCTGGGGGACAGACAATGAGCAGTACTTC
TRBD1	.	TRBV7-2	TRBJ2-5	CASWGTGYPQETQYF	TGTGCCAGCTGGGGGACAGGGTATCCACAAGAGACCCAGTACTTC
TRBD1	.	TRBV2	TRBJ1-2	CASSGQGASGYTF	TGTGCCAGCAGTGGACAGGGGGCAAGTGGCTACACCTTC
.	.	TRBV3-1	TRBJ1-2	CASSQGIPYGYTF	TGTGCCAGCAGCCAGGGTATCCCCTATGGCTACACCTTC
.	many	TRBV5-1	TRBJ2-7	CASYPGAYEQYF	TGCGCCAGCTATCCCGGCGCCTACGAGCAGTACTTC
.	.	TRBV30	TRBJ2-1	CAWSSAPYNEQFF	TGTGCCTGGAGTTCCGCCCCCTACAATGAGCAGTTCTTC
.	.	TRBV20-1	TRBJ2-3	CSAYPTGSLTDTQYF	TGCAGTGCTTACCCGACGGGGTCCCTGACAGATACGCAGTATTTT
TRBD2	.	TRBV20-1	TRBJ2-7	CSASGASGRSSYEQYF	TGCAGTGCTAGCGGGGCTAGCGGGAGGAGCTCCTACGAGCAGTACTTC
TRBD1	few	TRBV28	TRBJ1-1	CASSLAGGRAEAFF	TGTGCCAGCAGTTTAGCAGGGGGCCGGGCTGAAGCTTTCTTT
TRBD2	few	TRBV20-1	TRBJ2-5	CSARAIAGGIRETQYF	TGCAGTGCTAGAGCGATAGCGGGAGGAATTCGAGAGACCCAGTACTTC
.	many	TRBV14	TRBJ2-7	CASSQVVGAHEQYF	TGTGCCAGCAGCCAAGTGGTCGGCGCGCACGAGCAGTACTTC
.	.	TRBV12-1	TRBJ1-5	CASSFGCQASNQPQHF	TGTGCCAGCAGCTTTGGGTGCCAGGCTAGCAATCAGCCCCAGCATTTT
TRBD1	.	TRBV20-1	TRBJ2-1	CSAMDRRNYNEQFF	TGCAGTGCTATGGACAGGCGGAACTACAATGAGCAGTTCTTC
.	.	TRBV27	TRBJ2-5	CASSSSPQFQETQYF	TGTGCCAGCAGTTCATCGCCACAATTCCAAGAGACCCAGTACTTC
.	few	TRBV10-3	TRBJ1-1	CATFLRAMRTEAFF	TGTGCCACCTTCCTGAGGGCCATGCGGACTGAAGCTTTCTTT
.	many	TRBV6-2/TRBV6-3	TRBJ1-5	CASRPGVRGQPQHF	TGTGCCAGCAGGCCTGGAGTCCGGGGTCAGCCCCAGCATTTT
TRBD2	few	TRBV7-2	TRBJ2-5	CASSLGFAGGEETQYF	TGTGCCAGCAGCTTGGGGTTCGCGGGAGGGGAGGAGACCCAGTACTTC
.	.	TRBV27	TRBJ2-7	CASSRTGFPPEQYF	TGTGCCAGCAGTCGTACCGGGTTTCCTCCCGAGCAGTACTTC
TRBD1	many	TRBV7-2	TRBJ2-5	CASNLDRAVETQYF	TGTGCCAGCAACCTGGACAGGGCGGTGGAGACCCAGTACTTC
TRBD2	.	TRBV20-1	TRBJ2-3	CSARWPSGRSTDTQYF	TGCAGTGCTAGATGGCCTAGCGGGAGGAGCACAGATACGCAGTATTTT
.	.	TRBV27	TRBJ2-7	CASSTDSRLTYEQYF	TGTGCCAGCAGTACCGACTCTCGCCTAACTTACGAGCAGTACTTC
TRBD2	once	TRBV6-1	TRBJ2-5	CASSEPGRAGREQYF	TGTGCCAGCAGTGAACCCGGCCGGGCAGGGCGGGAGCAGTACTTC
.	.	TRBV20-1	TRBJ2-7	CSARDPRGTTYEQYF	TGCAGTGCTAGAGATCCTCGGGGGACAACCTACGAGCAGTACTTC
.	.	TRBV7-9	TRBJ2-5	CASSYQSGETQYF	TGTGCCAGCAGTTATCAGTCTGGAGAGACCCAGTACTTC
.	.	TRBV12-3/TRBV12-4	TRBJ2-7	CASSRGEAWGEQYF	TGTGCCAGCTCCCGCGGGGAAGCCTGGGGTGAGCAGTACTTC
TRBD2	few	TRBV20-1	TRBJ2-7	CSARDWQGGTYEQYF	TGCAGTGCTAGAGATTGGCAGGGAGGGACCTACGAGCAGTACTTC
TRBD2	.	TRBV2	TRBJ2-7	CASSGGTSDYNEQYF	TGTGCCAGCAGTGGGGGTACTAGCGACTACAATGAGCAGTACTTC
.	.	TRBV28	TRBJ2-7	CASSSIRYEQYF	TGTGCCAGCAGTTCCATCCGTTACGAGCAGTACTTC
TRBD2	.	TRBV11-2	TRBJ2-1	CASSVVRDYYYNGQFF	TGTGCCAGCAGCGTAGTCCGGGACTACTACTACAATGGGCAGTTCTTC
TRBD1	.	TRBV7-6	TRBJ2-7	CASSTLDRVSEQYF	TGTGCCAGCAGCACCCTGGACAGGGTCAGCGAGCAGTACTTC
TRBD2	few	TRBV4-2	TRBJ2-7	CASSQDLGLAGEPYEQYF	TGTGCCAGCAGCCAAGATCTAGGGCTAGCGGGAGAACCCTACGAGCAGTACTTC
.	.	TRBV20-1	TRBJ2-7	CSARGLKLGFSYEQYF	TGCAGTGCTAGAGGGCTCAAGTTGGGGTTCTCCTACGAGCAGTACTTC
.	.	TRBV6-1	TRBJ2-7	CASTSQVYEQYF	TGTGCCAGCACGTCCCAGGTATACGAGCAGTACTTC
.	few	TRBV2	TRBJ2-7	CASRRGPDPGEQYF	TGTGCCAGCAGAAGGGGACCCGACCCGGGCGAGCAGTACTTC
TRBD2	few	TRBV6-5	TRBJ2-3	CASSPFGRGTDTQYF	TGTGCCAGCAGTCCATTCGGGAGGGGCACAGATACGCAGTATTTT
.	few	TRBV5-1	TRBJ2-1	CASSGGAGDNNEQFF	TGCGCCAGCAGCGGGGGGGCAGGCGATAACAATGAGCAGTTCTTC
.	.	TRBV20-1	TRBJ1-2	CSARVSQSGYTF	TGCAGTGCTAGAGTTTCACAAAGTGGCTACACCTTC
.	.	TRBV5-1	TRBJ2-7	CASSPSGTYTEQYF	TGCGCCAGCAGCCCCTCCGGGACATACACCGAGCAGTACTTC
.	many	TRBV5-1	TRBJ2-5	CASSLSGSAQYF	TGCGCCAGCAGCCTTAGTGGGTCGGCCCAGTACTTC
TRBD2	.	TRBV5-6	TRBJ2-4	CASSFLGPSGSYEQYF	TGTGCCAGCAGCTTTTTAGGGCCTAGCGGGAGTTATGAGCAGTACTTC
TRBD2	few	TRBV20-1	TRBJ2-7	CSALTRTSSYEQYF	TGCAGTGCTCTAACTAGGACTAGCTCGTACGAGCAGTACTTC
.	few	TRBV15	TRBJ2-7	CATSRDPSGPYEQYF	TGTGCCACCAGCAGAGATCCCAGCGGGCCCTACGAGCAGTACTTC
TRBD1	.	TRBV29-1	TRBJ1-1	CSVERDRGTKAFF	TGCAGCGTTGAACGGGACAGAGGGACTAAAGCTTTCTTT
.	few	TRBV12-3/TRBV12-4	TRBJ2-7	CASSFVGPAAYEQYF	TGTGCCAGCAGTTTTGTAGGACCAGCGGCGTACGAGCAGTACTTC
.	few	TRBV29-1	TRBJ2-7	CSVVTRDGQCF	TGCAGCGTTGTCACCAGGGATGGGCAGTGCTTC
TRBD2	.	TRBV12-3/TRBV12-4	TRBJ2-3	CVSSSTSGRGFSADTQYF	TGTGTCAGCAGTTCGACTAGCGGGAGAGGATTTAGCGCAGATACGCAGTATTTT
.	few	TRBV28	TRBJ2-6	CASSYSAGSSGANVLTF	TGTGCCAGCAGTTACTCAGCAGGGAGCTCTGGGGCCAACGTCCTGACTTTC
TRBD1	.	TRBV3-1	TRBJ1-2	CASSQLMGAGQEAFAYTF	TGTGCCAGCAGCCAACTTATGGGGGCGGGACAGGAAGCTTTTGCCTACACCTTC
.	.	TRBV6-1	TRBJ1-5	CASSEAPGSYQPQHF	TGTGCCAGCAGTGAAGCCCCAGGGTCGTATCAGCCCCAGCATTTT
TRBD2	.	TRBV29-1	TRBJ2-1	CSVEGTSGRNNEQFF	TGCAGCGTTGAAGGGACTAGCGGAAGGAACAATGAGCAGTTCTTC
.	.	TRBV20-1	TRBJ2-5	CSGLVVLEETQYF	TGCAGTGGGCTAGTAGTCTTGGAAGAGACCCAGTACTTC
.	.	TRBV29-1	TRBJ1-2	CSVVADLNYGYTF	TGCAGCGTTGTGGCAGACCTCAACTATGGCTACACCTTC
TRBD2	once	TRBV6-5	TRBJ2-1	CASKRLAGGDNEQFF	TGTGCCAGCAAAAGGCTAGCGGGAGGCGACAATGAGCAGTTCTTC
.	.	TRBV29-1	TRBJ2-7	CSVVMKSERGPSYEQYF	TGCAGCGTTGTCATGAAGTCGGAGAGGGGACCTTCCTACGAGCAGTACTTC
TRBD1	.	TRBV24-1	TRBJ2-5	CATSDPGGAKTQYF	TGTGCCACCAGTGACCCAGGGGGCGCGAAGACCCAGTACTTC